Listed below are T cell receptor beta chains from one sample, sequenced in a study of tumor and adjacent non-tumor tissue in lung cancer. TCRdb passed the multiplex PCR reads through MiXCR, listing each CDR3 protein once. Of around 120,000 distinct CDR3 sequences listed, 66% are singletons. The specimen sequenced was lung tumor tissue. These receptors were obtained from a man in his thirties or forties with non-small cell lung cancer. Each CDR3 is given with its conserved first and last residue. The D gene is left open where the match is weak. A clone size is listed for some rows: how often the clone was seen (once, few, many), or a class if it is expanded.

TRBJ1-6	NA	medium-sized	TRBV6-5	CASSPVGGPGSPLHF	TGTGCCAGCAGCCCCGTTGGGGGCCCGGGATCACCCCTCCACTTT
TRBJ2-2	NA	NA	TRBV11-2	CASSPRTASNTRELLF	TGTGCCAGCAGCCCGAGGACAGCCTCGAACACCAGGGAGCTGTTATTT
TRBJ1-2	NA	NA	TRBV12-3/TRBV12-4	CATSVGTGHTF	TGTGCTACCAGTGTAGGGACTGGCCACACCTTC
TRBJ2-7	TRBD2	NA	TRBV5-6	CASSPAASGFSYEQYF	TGTGCCAGCAGCCCGGCGGCTAGCGGGTTCTCCTACGAGCAGTACTTC
TRBJ1-2	TRBD1	few	TRBV4-1	CASSQAPGGSYGYTF	TGCGCCAGCAGCCAAGCCCCAGGGGGATCCTATGGTTACACCTTC
TRBJ1-6	NA	NA	TRBV20-1	CCGRAGYDNSPLHF	TGTTGTGGGCGAGCTGGGTACGATAATTCACCCCTCCACTTT
TRBJ2-3	TRBD2	few	TRBV20-1	CSARDVAGGYTDTQYF	TGCAGTGCTAGAGATGTTGCGGGGGGATATACAGATACGCAGTATTTT
TRBJ1-5	NA	NA	TRBV20-1	CSARDLLGYSNQSQRF	TGCAGTGCTAGAGATCTACTGGGATATAGCAATCAGTCCCAGCGTTTT
TRBJ2-7	TRBD1	NA	TRBV6-5	CASSYRGVYDQYF	TGTGCCAGTAGTTACAGGGGTGTATACGATCAGTACTTC
TRBJ2-5	NA	few	TRBV6-5	CASSSLGFQETQYF	TGTGCCAGCAGCTCCCTGGGGTTCCAAGAGACCCAGTACTTC
TRBJ2-3	NA	NA	TRBV10-3	CAISQQGQGTDTQYF	TGTGCCATCAGCCAACAGGGTCAGGGGACAGATACGCAGTATTTT
TRBJ1-5	TRBD1	many	TRBV6-2/TRBV6-3	CASSDRGLVQPQHF	TGTGCCAGCAGCGACAGGGGGCTGGTTCAGCCCCAGCATTTT
TRBJ2-4	NA	NA	TRBV20-1	CSTTGKSKNIQYF	TGCAGTACTACAGGCAAGTCCAAAAACATTCAGTACTTC
TRBJ2-2	NA	few	TRBV5-4	CASSLQNTGELFF	TGTGCCAGCAGCTTGCAGAACACCGGGGAGCTGTTTTTT
TRBJ1-5	NA	once	TRBV20-1	CSARDLLGYSNEPQHF	TGCAGTGCTAGGGATCTACTGGGATATAGCAATGAGCCTCAGCATTTT
TRBJ2-2	NA	few	TRBV11-1	CARSLVGRRYTGELFF	TGTGCCAGGAGCTTAGTAGGCAGGCGGTACACCGGGGAGCTGTTTTTT
TRBJ2-5	NA	NA	TRBV20-1	CNAREDWGFQETQYF	TGCAATGCTAGAGAAGACTGGGGATTCCAAGAGACCCAATATTTC
TRBJ2-7	NA	few	TRBV6-6	CVSTTGRVGEQYF	TGTGTCAGCACTACCGGGCGGGTGGGCGAGCAGTACTTC
TRBJ1-4	NA	NA	TRBV5-8	CASSSETDTNEKLFF	TGTGCCAGCAGCAGTGAGACAGACACTAATGAAAAACTGTTTTTT
TRBJ1-1	NA	NA	TRBV7-9	CASSLAQGMNSEAFF	TGTGCCAGCAGCTTAGCACAGGGTATGAACAGTGAAGCTTTCTTT
TRBJ2-7	NA	NA	TRBV20-1	CSARLVWGANEQYF	TGCAGTGCTAGATTAGTCTGGGGGGCAAACGAGCAGTACTTC
TRBJ2-3	NA	NA	TRBV5-4	CASSLLQGLDTQYF	TGTGCCAGCAGTTTGTTGCAGGGTTTAGATACGCAGTATTTT